This T cell receptor beta chain appears in the sequencing data of a study of cytomegalovirus exposure and HLA in healthy donors. General study results and limits: According to the study, roughly 160 TCR beta chains were cytomegalovirus-associated.

This CDR3 spans 14 amino acids. CDR1 is SNHLY, CDR2 FYNNEI, per germline. The ends lost 4 bases at V and 6 bases at J; junction bases unmatched: 6. PCR employed 60 Vbeta and 13 Jbeta primers. Only in-frame clones appear in the TCRdb table, and some are missing; sequencing was by immunoSEQ multiplex PCR. The table shows about 130,000 clones, with about 74% occurring only once. With respect to this clone: The target antigen is unknown.

What was sequenced was PBMCs. The rearrangement links TRBV2 to TRBJ1-5; 7 bases fit TRBD1. This clonotype was sampled from a woman between 50 and 59 years old in good health and CMV-seropositive. The CDR3 DNA follows: TGTGCCAGCAGTGTGGGGACAGCGGGTCAGCCCCAGCATTTT. Protein sequence: CASSVGTAGQPQHF.